Detailed here is one T cell receptor beta chain. Its antigen is not known. V shed 0 bases, J shed 5 bases, and the junction held 7 bases outside the gene matches. The CDR3 has 15 amino acids. Per germline, CDR1 SGHRS and CDR2 YFSETQ. The data originate from a study of T cells in Graves' hyperthyroidism and ophthalmopathy. TCR beta CDR3 regions were amplified from RNA. When the TCR CDR3 underwent first-round RT-PCR, the HTBI primer set was used. MiXCR, run by TCRdb on the multiplex PCR reads, gives a single entry per CDR3 protein. This table holds around 620,000 distinct CDR3 sequences, about 43% found once. Study results and caveats: Most thyroid clonotypes that were expanded above 0.001 also turned up in blood. Before onset, by a median of 6.5 months, the model predicted ophthalmopathy.

The sample was peripheral blood or thyroid tissue (not recorded which). The clonotype comes from an adult woman with Graves' disease, either hyperthyroidism or ophthalmopathy (not recorded which). This chain joins TRBV5-1 and TRBJ2-5; 7 bases fit TRBD1. The CDR3 spells CASSLDAGGAETQYF. Written as DNA, the CDR3 is TGCGCCAGCAGCTTGGATGCAGGGGGAGCGGAGACCCAGTACTTC.